A single sample gave rise to the 18 T cell receptor beta chains below, sequenced in a study of cytomegalovirus exposure and HLA in healthy donors. The PCR made use of 60 Vbeta and 13 Jbeta primers. Using immunoSEQ multiplex PCR, the repertoire was profiled, and TCRdb retains in-frame clones only, with some absent. Of about 97,000 clones in the sample, 81% were seen once. Sequencing used PBMCs. Receptors were obtained from a man aged 35 to 55 in good health and CMV-seropositive.

CDR3 loop: CASSESSFSSADTQYF. The CDR3 DNA sequence: TGTGCCAGCAGTGAATCGAGCTTCTCTTCGGCAGATACGCAGTATTTT. This chain connects TRBV25-1 to TRBJ2-3; no clear D. The germline gives CDR1 MGHDK, CDR2 SYGVNS. The V end lost 1 base, the J end lost 4 bases, and 15 bases lay between the germline ends. CDR3 length: 16 amino acids.

This clone was detected only a few times. The J gene is TRBJ2-7, the V gene TRBV7-9; TRBD1 matches at 10 bases. CDR1 and CDR2 (germline): SEHNR, FQNEAQ (reference sequence). The junction had 6 bases not matched to a gene; V was cut back by 3 bases and J by 4 bases. The CDR3 is made up of 15 amino acids. CDR3 residues: CASSFPTGGQYEQYF. The CDR3 nucleotides are TGTGCCAGCAGCTTTCCGACAGGGGGCCAGTACGAGCAGTACTTC.

The chain combines TRBV7-2 with TRBJ2-7, with unresolved D. This CDR3 contains 12 residues. V was trimmed by 6 bases and J by 2 bases, leaving 8 bases between them. Looked up from germline, CDR1 is SGHTA and CDR2 is FQGNSA. The DNA for the CDR3 is TGTGCCAGCAGGAGTGTGACCTACGAGCAGTACTTC. Its protein is CASRSVTYEQYF.

The gene calls are TRBV19 and TRBJ2-1; 12 bases line up with TRBD2. After removal of 3 bases from V and 3 bases from J, the junction contained 9 bases not matched to a gene. Germline values: CDR1 LNHDA, CDR2 SQIVND (reference sequence). The CDR3 sequence is 18 residues long. The CDR3 region is CASSIQASGRAFYNEQFF. The DNA of the CDR3 is TGTGCCAGTAGTATTCAGGCTAGCGGGAGGGCCTTCTACAATGAGCAGTTCTTC.

CDR3 sequence: CASSHAAGTGGNPEAFF. As DNA, the CDR3 is TGTGCCAGCAGCCATGCGGCCGGGACAGGGGGAAACCCTGAAGCTTTCTTT. The chain carries TRBV11-2 and TRBJ1-1; 11 bases align to TRBD1. V was clipped by 5 bases and J by 6 bases; unmatched bases: 14. Germline V gene data show CDR1 as SGHAT and CDR2 as FQNNGV. The CDR3 totals 17 residues. Full variable domain (outside the CDR3, taken from reference TRBV11-2 and TRBJ1-1): EAGVAQSPRYKIIEKRQSVAFWCNPISGHATLYWYQQILGQGPKLLIQFQNNGVVDDSQLPKDRFSAERLKGVDSTLKIQPAKLEDSAVYLCASSHAAGTGGNPEAFFGQGTRLTVV.

This clone has just one count. The chain has TRBV30 and TRBJ2-5, with TRBD1 matching 7 bases. J lost 6 bases, V lost 2 bases, and 3 bases had no gene match. CDR1 is GTSNPN, CDR2 SVGIG, per germline (reference sequence). CDR3 length: 12 amino acids. This CDR3 reads CAWSRGRKTQYF. The DNA of the CDR3 is TGTGCCTGGAGTAGGGGGCGCAAGACCCAGTACTTC. Together with reference TRBV30 and TRBJ2-5, the CDR3 gives the full variable domain: SQTIHQWPATLVQPVGSPLSLECTVEGTSNPNLYWYRQAAGRGLQLLFYSVGIGQISSEVPQNLSASRPQDRQFILSSKKLLLSDSGFYLCAWSRGRKTQYFGPGTRLLVL.

This clone was recorded a few times. The J gene is TRBJ2-2, the V gene TRBV27; D is perhaps TRBD2 (6 bases). The germline gives CDR1 MNHEY, CDR2 SMNVEV (reference sequence). The CDR3 has 14 residues. The V end lost 6 bases, the J end lost 4 bases, and 12 bases lay between the germline ends. CDR3: CASRRDGSTGELFF. The CDR3 region has the DNA TGTGCCAGCAGGCGGGACGGATCCACCGGGGAGCTGTTTTTT.

The V gene is TRBV5-1, the J gene TRBJ1-1; D is unclear. The CDR3 is 13 residues long. Germline CDR1 is SGHRS and CDR2 is YFSETQ. The V end lost 1 base, the J end lost 4 bases, and 8 bases lay between the germline ends. The CDR3: CASSLSESTEAFF. As DNA, the CDR3 is TGCGCCAGCAGCTTGAGTGAGAGCACTGAAGCTTTCTTT.

In its sample, this clone was seen a few times. V and J are TRBV20-1 and TRBJ2-1; D might be TRBD1 (5 bases). The CDR3 is 11 amino acids. Germline V lookup: CDR1 DFQATT, CDR2 SNEGSKA (reference sequence). Trimming removed 1 base from V and 9 bases from J, with 7 bases in between. The CDR3 nucleotides are TGCAGTGCTAGAGTAGGGGTTGAGCAGTTCTTC. Protein sequence: CSARVGVEQFF.

The chain has TRBV18 and TRBJ1-3; D unclear. Germline V lookup: CDR1 KGHSH, CDR2 LQKENI. The CDR3 runs to 14 residues. Trimming removed 0 bases from V and 2 bases from J, with 5 bases in between. CDR3 sequence: CASSPPGPGNTIYF. CDR3 bases: TGTGCCAGCTCACCACCGGGCCCTGGAAACACCATATATTTT.

J is TRBJ1-1 and V is TRBV5-1, with no clear D. V lost 2 bases and J lost 1, with 12 bases in between. The germline CDR1 and CDR2 sequences are SGHRS and YFSETQ. The length of the CDR3 is 15 residues. The CDR3 nucleotides are TGCGCCAGCAGCTTAGTCGGGGAGGCGAACACTGAAGCTTTCTTT. Translation gives CASSLVGEANTEAFF.

The chain recombines TRBV6-5 with TRBJ1-1; 9 bases agree with TRBD1. The CDR3 length is 15 residues. Germline CDR1 reads MNHEY; CDR2 reads SVGAGI. With V trimmed by 4 bases and J by 3 bases, 6 bases remained unmatched. The CDR3 DNA reads TGTGCCAGCAGTTTAACAGGGGGCTTAGACACTGAAGCTTTCTTT. Amino acid sequence: CASSLTGGLDTEAFF.

The V call is TRBV2, the J call TRBJ1-2; D is unclear. Trimming removed 2 bases at V and 4 bases at J, with 14 bases between. Germline CDR1 is SNHLY and CDR2 is FYNNEI. The CDR3 extends over 15 amino acids. The CDR3 nucleotides read TGTGCCAGCAGTGAAATTAAGGGAGTCCTCTATGGCTACACCTTC. This sequence encodes CASSEIKGVLYGYTF.

The rearrangement links TRBV6-5 to TRBJ1-1, with D possibly matching TRBD1 (6 bases). V dropped 2 bases and J dropped 2 bases, with 9 bases sitting between them. This CDR3 region has 14 residues. Germline V CDR1 and CDR2: MNHEY, SVGAGI. CDR3 DNA: TGTGCCAGCAGTTACGGACAGATTAACACTGAAGCTTTCTTT. Protein: CASSYGQINTEAFF.

This clone was counted a few times. The CDR3 sequence: CASSPLGQGGGYTF. DNA for the CDR3: TGTGCCAGCTCTCCCCTGGGGCAGGGGGGTGGCTACACCTTC. This chain links TRBV2 with TRBJ1-2, with 7 bases aligning to TRBD1. Trimming took 8 bases from V and 7 from J; bases not matched to a gene: 13. The CDR3 runs to 14 residues. Per germline, CDR1 SNHLY and CDR2 FYNNEI.

This clone was counted a few times. This chain links TRBV7-9 with TRBJ2-1; TRBD2 aligns across 7 bases. With 5 bases clipped from V and 0 bases from J, the junction kept 7 bases outside the gene matches. Germline V gives CDR1 SEHNR, CDR2 FQNEAQ (reference sequence). The length of the CDR3 is 16 residues. CDR3 DNA sequence: TGTGCCAGCAGCCCCCGGGACTACCTCTCCTACAATGAGCAGTTCTTC. Translated: CASSPRDYLSYNEQFF.

V is TRBV2 and J is TRBJ1-5; 9 bases align to TRBD1. Germline CDR1 and CDR2: SNHLY and FYNNEI. Unmatched junction bases numbered 13, after V lost 4 bases and J lost 0 bases. The CDR3 spans 19 residues. The CDR3 is CASSGAGTGRGYSNQPQHF. The CDR3 DNA reads as TGTGCCAGCAGTGGGGCCGGGACAGGGAGAGGGTATAGCAATCAGCCCCAGCATTTT.

The rearrangement uses TRBV28 and TRBJ1-5; 9 bases are a match to TRBD1. Germline V gives CDR1 MDHEN, CDR2 SYDVKM. The CDR3 covers 13 residues. The V gene end was trimmed by 9 bases and the J gene end by 6 bases; junction bases not matched to a gene: 6. CDR3 region: CASLTGGRQPQHF. In nucleotides, the CDR3 is TGTGCCAGTCTTACAGGGGGCCGTCAGCCCCAGCATTTT.